Listed below are T cell receptor beta chains from one sample, sequenced in a study of CD8 T cells in ankylosing spondylitis. TCRdb independently ran MiXCR on the 5' RACE reads; one entry per CDR3 protein. Among fewer than 550,000 distinct CDR3 sequences listed, approximately 5% were seen once. Sequencing was done on a sample of blood, either unsorted or a sorted T cell fraction (not recorded which). The receptors were sampled from a male donor with ankylosing spondylitis. The conserved cysteine and the conserved F or W are not part of the CDR3 here. The size entry is marked missing in some rows and otherwise reads once, few, many or a size class.

TRBV12-5	-	ASGHGAGANYGYT
TRBV5-5	-	ASSLDGTFYGYT
TRBV29-1	many	SVELQLNTEAF
TRBV5-1	many	ASSWDKLGTEAF
TRBV9	few	ASSVGGRAYNEQF
TRBV5-1	many	ASSSRDHRIAGYT
TRBV9	few	ASSVGGDTTYEQY
TRBV3-1	few	ASSLPGPETQY
TRBV10-3	-	AIMGTSGSPEQY
TRBV6-1	many	ASLQVVEQY
TRBV6-6	many	ALGWENTGELF
TRBV7-9	few	ASSLTDRPSYNEQF
TRBV19	-	ASSETARPGTGELF
TRBV28	many	ASSAGRAYQETQY
TRBV7-2	many	ASSTWDSDNNEQF
TRBV20-1	-	SARDRSYNEQF
TRBV7-9	many	ASSFPTGQGHNEQF
TRBV6-2/TRBV6-3	few	ASMVKNIQY
TRBV20-1	many	SARGGATNEKLF
TRBV12-3/TRBV12-4	many	ASSFRLDDSYEQY
TRBV20-1	-	SATPGAITNTQY
TRBV11-3	-	ASSLEANTGELF
TRBV29-1	many	SVELAGVPNTEAF
TRBV4-2	many	ASSQPTGVTEAF
TRBV12-3/TRBV12-4	-	ASSSGLAHSYEQY
TRBV5-6	-	ASSLNPGTRYEQY
TRBV6-2/TRBV6-3	many	ASSYETAAGHWNSPLH
TRBV10-2	many	ASSVQDNTEAF
TRBV24-1	many	ATSDMPGGEQY
TRBV6-5	many	ASSYAEGQGAREQY
TRBV4-3	many	ASSQDRGKNTEAF
TRBV7-2	few	ASSTGTGRVDTQY
TRBV20-1	few	SASPGQPEKLF
TRBV29-1	many	SAARGQETQY
TRBV7-9	many	ASSQLAGETHEQY
TRBV10-3	many	AIRRTGVDSPLH
TRBV9	many	ASSPWDRGLGANVLT
TRBV15	many	ATSRDPYLDRAPYSTDTQY
TRBV6-1	few	ASSRGDGNTEAF
TRBV7-9	many	ASSPPSESYEQY
TRBV20-1	many	SARAWGVPDGTDTQY
TRBV7-8	few	ASSAGTYQETQY
TRBV5-1	many	ASSLGVSGSNEQF
TRBV7-2	few	ASSPRVGAENTEAF
TRBV7-9	many	ASRKREGHQETQY
TRBV7-9	many	ASSLEGDREV
TRBV6-5	many	ASSYVDPSVNEQF
TRBV27	many	ASSRSGLNTGELF
TRBV27	many	ASSRSLTPSYNEQF